Listed below are T cell receptor beta chains from one sample, sequenced in a study of regulatory T cells in long-lasting Graves disease. From the multiplex PCR reads, TCRdb called clonotypes with MiXCR, one entry per CDR3 protein. The sample carries around 480,000 distinct CDR3 sequences, 15% to 20% recorded once. In addition, the sample was reused for a study of T cells in Graves' hyperthyroidism and ophthalmopathy.

The input for sequencing was peripheral blood mononuclear cells (PBMCs), taken at new diagnosis, from a patient treated with antithyroid drugs. Source of these receptors: a woman aged 35-65 years with Graves disease. Each CDR3 is given with its conserved first and last residue. The D gene is left open where the match is weak. Clone size is given for some rows only: seen once, a few or many times, or a class if the clone is expanded.

>TRBJ1-6|.|.|TRBV19
TGTGCCAGTAGTAGAACACCCGGGGTTAATTCACCCCTCCACTTT
CASSRTPGVNSPLHF
>TRBJ2-7|many|.|TRBV20-1
TGCAGTGCTAGTGGCAGCCTTCTACCCTACGAGCAGTACTTC
CSASGSLLPYEQYF
>TRBJ1-1|many|.|TRBV5-1
TGTGCCAGCAGCTTGGATAGGGGGATCAACACTGAAGCTTTCTTT
CASSLDRGINTEAFF
>TRBJ2-3|many|.|TRBV12-3/TRBV12-4
TGTGCCAGCAGTTTTGGAGGGTTGGGAGATACGCAGTATTTT
CASSFGGLGDTQYF
>TRBJ2-7|.|.|TRBV6-1
TGTGCCAGCAGTGCCCTGAGCGAGCAGTACTTC
CASSALSEQYF
>TRBJ2-1|few|TRBD2|TRBV6-1
TGTGCCACCCTCGAGGTCGGGGGGGGGTACAATGAGCAGTTCTTC
CATLEVGGGYNEQFF
>TRBJ2-3|.|.|TRBV20-1
TGCAGCGGCTACTACACAGATACGCAGTATTTT
CSGYYTDTQYF
>TRBJ1-4|many|.|TRBV12-3/TRBV12-4
TGTGCCAGCAGTTCCCGACCTGAAAAACTGTTTTTT
CASSSRPEKLFF
>TRBJ1-5|many|.|TRBV12-3/TRBV12-4
TGTGCCAGCAGGGCCGGGACAAGACCCCAGCATTTT
CASRAGTRPQHF
>TRBJ1-2|many|.|TRBV27
TGTGCCAGCGGCCCTGTCTGGGACGGTTATGGCTACACCTTC
CASGPVWDGYGYTF
>TRBJ1-6|.|.|TRBV18
TGTGCCAGCTCTTCGGATGTGACAGGCGGGGATTCACCCCTCCACTTT
CASSSDVTGGDSPLHF
>TRBJ2-7|.|.|TRBV4-2
TGTGCCAGCAGCCATGTCTGGGGGACAAGCTACGAGCAGTACTTC
CASSHVWGTSYEQYF
>TRBJ1-5|many|.|TRBV20-1
TGCAGTGCTAGATCCACCTCCGGGACCATAGATCAGCCCCAGCATTTT
CSARSTSGTIDQPQHF
>TRBJ2-3|once|TRBD2|TRBV7-9
TGTGCCAGCAGCACCGGGACTAGCGGGGTGGCGCCAGATACGCAGTATTTT
CASSTGTSGVAPDTQYF
>TRBJ1-2|few|.|TRBV5-1
TGCGCCAGCAGCTTGGATCCCGGGAACTATGGCTACACCTTC
CASSLDPGNYGYTF
>TRBJ1-2|many|.|TRBV12-3/TRBV12-4
TGTGCCAGCAGTTTTGGGCAGGGTGTCGGCTACACCTTC
CASSFGQGVGYTF